These T cell receptor beta chains were read from a single sample in a study of cytomegalovirus exposure and HLA in healthy donors. Some clones are missing from TCRdb's copy, which holds only in-frame ones; the method was immunoSEQ multiplex PCR. The sample lists about 160,000 clones, approximately 80% occurring once. The sequenced material came from PBMCs. The receptors here all came from a man between 40 and 49 years old in good health and CMV-seronegative. The CDR3 runs from the conserved cysteine through the conserved F or W. A D gene is named only where the DNA matches it firmly. Expanded clones get a size class; other rows say once, few or many, or leave the size out.

TRBV7-9,15,-,-,TRBJ1-1,CASTLPGTSNTEAFF,TGTGCCAGCACCCTTCCGGGGACAAGTAACACTGAAGCTTTCTTT
TRBV7-8,15,-,TRBD1,TRBJ1-6,CASSLWVTGPSPLHF,TGTGCCAGCAGCTTATGGGTGACAGGGCCTTCACCCCTCCACTTT
TRBV7-6,17,once,-,TRBJ2-2,CASSLAPDTANTGELFF,TGTGCCAGCAGCTTAGCACCGGACACGGCGAACACCGGGGAGCTGTTTTTT
TRBV14,14,-,TRBD1,TRBJ2-7,CASSLLTGGGEQYF,TGTGCCAGCAGCTTACTGACAGGGGGAGGCGAGCAGTACTTC
TRBV11-2,16,-,TRBD1,TRBJ1-1,CASSLGGGRLNTEAFF,TGTGCCAGCAGCTTAGGAGGGGGCAGGCTGAACACTGAAGCTTTCTTT
TRBV9,19,-,TRBD2,TRBJ2-4,CASSASGTSGDSAKNIQYF,TGTGCCAGCAGCGCCTCCGGGACTAGCGGTGATTCAGCCAAAAACATTCAGTACTTC
TRBV10-3,13,-,TRBD1,TRBJ1-4,CAIRTGGNEKLFF,TGTGCCATCAGGACAGGGGGGAATGAAAAACTGTTTTTT
TRBV5-6,14,-,TRBD1,TRBJ2-7,CASNLGRGLDEQYF,TGTGCCAGCAACTTGGGCAGGGGGCTTGACGAGCAGTACTTC
TRBV4-2,17,-,TRBD1,TRBJ2-1,CASSQGTGGFAYNEQFF,TGTGCCAGCAGCCAAGGAACAGGGGGGTTCGCCTACAATGAGCAGTTCTTC
TRBV5-1,12,few,TRBD1,TRBJ2-7,CASSGQDYEQYF,TGCGCCAGCAGCGGACAGGACTACGAGCAGTACTTC
TRBV6-6,15,-,-,TRBJ1-6,CASSRLDAGNSPLHF,TGTGCCAGCAGTCGTTTGGACGCGGGGAATTCACCCCTCCACTTT
TRBV30,13,-,TRBD2,TRBJ2-7,CAWGEGGAYEQYF,TGTGCCTGGGGGGAGGGAGGGGCGTACGAGCAGTACTTC
TRBV2,14,-,-,TRBJ1-2,CASSGGREGYGYTF,TGTGCCAGCAGTGGGGGCAGGGAAGGCTATGGCTACACCTTC
TRBV7-2,13,-,-,TRBJ1-3,CASSTGIGNTIYF,TGTGCCAGCAGCACAGGAATTGGAAACACCATATATTTT
TRBV6-5,15,few,TRBD1,TRBJ2-2,CASSLDRGQGGELFF,TGTGCCAGCAGCCTCGACAGGGGGCAGGGCGGGGAGCTGTTTTTT
TRBV6-5,16,-,-,TRBJ1-2,CASSYWTRGKNYGYTF,TGTGCCAGCAGTTACTGGACGAGGGGGAAGAACTATGGCTACACCTTC
TRBV5-6,13,-,-,TRBJ2-1,CASSVDTTRSQFF,TGTGCCAGCAGCGTGGACACAACGAGGAGTCAGTTCTTC
TRBV7-2,14,-,TRBD1,TRBJ1-2,CASSSRDRVESYTF,TGTGCCAGCAGCTCAAGGGACAGGGTGGAGAGCTACACCTTC
TRBV2,14,-,-,TRBJ1-1,CASSGTWRNTEAFF,TGTGCCAGCAGTGGGACATGGCGGAACACTGAAGCTTTCTTT
TRBV13,13,-,TRBD1,TRBJ1-5,CASSPAGGGPQHF,TGTGCCAGCAGCCCAGCAGGGGGCGGGCCCCAGCATTTT
TRBV2,14,once,TRBD2,TRBJ2-2,CASKQRENTGELFF,TGTGCCAGCAAACAGCGGGAGAACACCGGGGAGCTGTTTTTT
TRBV28,14,-,-,TRBJ1-2,CASSRPGHRYGYTF,TGTGCCAGCAGCCGCCCGGGACACCGCTATGGCTACACCTTC
TRBV29-1,13,-,-,TRBJ1-5,CSVQLGVNQPQHF,TGCAGCGTTCAACTAGGAGTTAATCAGCCCCAGCATTTT
TRBV19,13,few,TRBD1,TRBJ1-4,CASGGQEVEKLFF,TGTGCCAGTGGGGGACAGGAGGTAGAAAAACTGTTTTTT